Listed below are T cell receptor beta chains from one sample, sequenced in a study of neoadjuvant anti-PD-1 for oral cavity cancer. TCRdb keeps only in-frame clones here, not all; method: immunoSEQ multiplex PCR. This table holds about 9,300 clones, around 80% found once. Sequencing was performed on PBMCs, taken after nivolumab (anti-PD-1) treatment. The source is a person aged 40-85 years with oral cavity squamous cell carcinoma. Both conserved end residues are part of each CDR3. The D gene is left open where the match is weak. Only part of the rows carry a size: once, few, many, or a class if the clone is expanded.

cdr3_length: 15
d_call: TRBD2
v_call: TRBV5-1
j_call: TRBJ2-2
clone_size: .
cdr3_aa: CASSLVAGDAGELFF
cdr3_nt: TGCGCCAGCAGCTTGGTAGCGGGAGACGCCGGGGAGCTGTTTTTT

cdr3_length: 15
d_call: TRBD1
v_call: TRBV5-4
j_call: TRBJ1-1
clone_size: .
cdr3_aa: CASSLARQGETEAFF
cdr3_nt: TGTGCCAGCAGCTTGGCGCGACAGGGGGAGACTGAAGCTTTCTTT

cdr3_length: 15
d_call: .
v_call: TRBV9
j_call: TRBJ1-2
clone_size: few
cdr3_aa: CASSVGEWEVYGYTF
cdr3_nt: TGTGCCAGCAGCGTAGGGGAGTGGGAGGTCTATGGCTACACCTTC

cdr3_length: 15
d_call: TRBD2
v_call: TRBV5-1
j_call: TRBJ2-1
clone_size: .
cdr3_aa: CASSPRTSGRNEQFF
cdr3_nt: TGCGCCAGCAGCCCGCGGACTAGCGGGAGGAATGAGCAGTTCTTC

cdr3_length: 14
d_call: TRBD2
v_call: TRBV6-4
j_call: TRBJ2-3
clone_size: .
cdr3_aa: CASGRGGPTDTQYF
cdr3_nt: TGTGCCAGTGGGAGGGGCGGCCCCACAGATACGCAGTATTTT

cdr3_length: 16
d_call: .
v_call: TRBV5-6
j_call: TRBJ2-7
clone_size: .
cdr3_aa: CASSLYGGRVTYEQYF
cdr3_nt: TGTGCCAGCAGCTTGTACGGGGGCAGGGTAACCTACGAGCAGTACTTC

cdr3_length: 13
d_call: .
v_call: TRBV12-5
j_call: TRBJ1-5
clone_size: .
cdr3_aa: CASGLASHQPQHF
cdr3_nt: TGTGCTAGTGGTTTGGCTTCACATCAGCCCCAGCATTTT

cdr3_length: 17
d_call: TRBD1
v_call: TRBV11-2
j_call: TRBJ1-5
clone_size: few
cdr3_aa: CASSLGVGTGINQPQHF
cdr3_nt: TGTGCCAGCAGCTTAGGGGTCGGGACAGGAATAAATCAGCCCCAGCATTTT

cdr3_length: 15
d_call: TRBD2
v_call: TRBV19
j_call: TRBJ2-1
clone_size: few
cdr3_aa: CASTASGSGDNEQFF
cdr3_nt: TGTGCCAGTACCGCTAGCGGGAGTGGCGACAATGAGCAGTTCTTC

cdr3_length: 15
d_call: TRBD1
v_call: TRBV7-9
j_call: TRBJ2-2
clone_size: .
cdr3_aa: CASSRDRGSTGELFF
cdr3_nt: TGTGCCAGCAGCCGGGACAGGGGTAGCACCGGGGAGCTGTTTTTT

cdr3_length: 17
d_call: TRBD1
v_call: TRBV27
j_call: TRBJ2-3
clone_size: .
cdr3_aa: CASTARGTGFSTDTQYF
cdr3_nt: TGTGCCAGCACCGCCCGGGGGACAGGCTTTAGCACAGATACGCAGTATTTT

cdr3_length: 13
d_call: TRBD1
v_call: TRBV6-1
j_call: TRBJ2-1
clone_size: .
cdr3_aa: CASWDRGSNEQFF
cdr3_nt: TGTGCCAGTTGGGACAGGGGGAGTAATGAGCAGTTCTTC

cdr3_length: 13
d_call: .
v_call: TRBV6-6
j_call: TRBJ1-2
clone_size: .
cdr3_aa: CASSFGPTNGYTF
cdr3_nt: TGTGCCAGCAGTTTCGGCCCGACGAATGGCTACACCTTC

cdr3_length: 16
d_call: .
v_call: TRBV7-9
j_call: TRBJ1-6
clone_size: .
cdr3_aa: CASSQGIRGFASPLHF
cdr3_nt: TGTGCCAGCAGCCAAGGGATAAGGGGCTTCGCTTCACCCCTCCACTTT

cdr3_length: 14
d_call: TRBD1
v_call: TRBV7-9
j_call: TRBJ2-1
clone_size: .
cdr3_aa: CASSLGQGMNEQFF
cdr3_nt: TGTGCCAGCAGCTTAGGACAGGGGATGAATGAGCAGTTCTTC

cdr3_length: 15
d_call: .
v_call: TRBV7-2
j_call: TRBJ2-2
clone_size: .
cdr3_aa: CASSLGQGGTGELFF
cdr3_nt: TGTGCCAGCAGCCTCGGGCAAGGAGGGACCGGGGAGCTGTTTTTT

cdr3_length: 16
d_call: .
v_call: TRBV19
j_call: TRBJ2-6
clone_size: .
cdr3_aa: CASSIRPSVGANVLTF
cdr3_nt: TGTGCCAGTAGTATTCGTCCCTCGGTCGGGGCCAACGTCCTGACTTTC

cdr3_length: 13
d_call: .
v_call: TRBV6-5
j_call: TRBJ1-5
clone_size: .
cdr3_aa: CASKEGWNQPQHF
cdr3_nt: TGTGCCAGCAAGGAAGGGTGGAATCAGCCCCAGCATTTT

cdr3_length: 15
d_call: TRBD1
v_call: TRBV11-2
j_call: TRBJ2-1
clone_size: .
cdr3_aa: CASSIRQGSGNEQFF
cdr3_nt: TGTGCCAGCAGCATCCGACAGGGGAGCGGAAATGAGCAGTTCTTC

cdr3_length: 13
d_call: TRBD1
v_call: TRBV7-8
j_call: TRBJ1-1
clone_size: few
cdr3_aa: CASSPRQGTEAFF
cdr3_nt: TGTGCCAGCAGCCCCCGACAGGGCACTGAAGCTTTCTTT

cdr3_length: 14
d_call: .
v_call: TRBV6-6
j_call: TRBJ1-5
clone_size: .
cdr3_aa: CASSYPGTNQPQHF
cdr3_nt: TGTGCCAGCAGTTACCCAGGGACCAATCAGCCCCAGCATTTT

cdr3_length: 14
d_call: .
v_call: TRBV9
j_call: TRBJ1-5
clone_size: few
cdr3_aa: CASSVDEVNQPQHF
cdr3_nt: TGTGCCAGCAGCGTAGATGAGGTAAATCAGCCCCAGCATTTT

cdr3_length: 16
d_call: TRBD2
v_call: TRBV7-3
j_call: TRBJ2-7
clone_size: .
cdr3_aa: CASSLTSGRLFYEQYF
cdr3_nt: TGTGCCAGCAGCTTAACTAGCGGGAGACTTTTCTACGAGCAGTACTTC

cdr3_length: 12
d_call: TRBD1
v_call: TRBV10-1
j_call: TRBJ2-3
clone_size: .
cdr3_aa: CASSQGRDTQYF
cdr3_nt: TGCGCCAGCTCACAGGGGAGAGATACGCAGTATTTT

cdr3_length: 14
d_call: TRBD2
v_call: TRBV11-2
j_call: TRBJ2-7
clone_size: .
cdr3_aa: CASSPGGYSYEQYF
cdr3_nt: TGTGCCAGCTCCCCCGGGGGGTATAGCTACGAGCAGTACTTC

cdr3_length: 11
d_call: TRBD1
v_call: TRBV30
j_call: TRBJ2-7
clone_size: .
cdr3_aa: CAWSPDRVVYF
cdr3_nt: TGTGCCTGGAGTCCTGACAGGGTGGTTTACTTC

cdr3_length: 14
d_call: .
v_call: TRBV7-6
j_call: TRBJ2-3
clone_size: .
cdr3_aa: CASSSGISTDTQYF
cdr3_nt: TGTGCCAGCAGCTCCGGGATCTCCACAGATACGCAGTATTTT

cdr3_length: 13
d_call: .
v_call: TRBV5-1
j_call: TRBJ2-5
clone_size: .
cdr3_aa: CASSQLGRETQYF
cdr3_nt: TGCGCCAGCAGCCAACTGGGGCGGGAGACCCAGTACTTC

cdr3_length: 14
d_call: .
v_call: TRBV7-3
j_call: TRBJ2-1
clone_size: .
cdr3_aa: CASSPESIYNEQFF
cdr3_nt: TGTGCCAGCAGCCCGGAAAGCATTTACAATGAGCAGTTCTTC

cdr3_length: 15
d_call: .
v_call: TRBV2
j_call: TRBJ1-3
clone_size: .
cdr3_aa: CASSESEGPGNTIYF
cdr3_nt: TGTGCCAGCAGTGAATCAGAGGGACCCGGAAACACCATATATTTT

cdr3_length: 17
d_call: TRBD2
v_call: TRBV5-1
j_call: TRBJ2-7
clone_size: .
cdr3_aa: CASSLEPSGGYSYEQYF
cdr3_nt: TGCGCCAGCAGCTTGGAGCCTAGCGGGGGGTACTCCTACGAGCAGTACTTC

cdr3_length: 13
d_call: TRBD1
v_call: TRBV29-1
j_call: TRBJ1-2
clone_size: .
cdr3_aa: CSVGQPHYDGYTF
cdr3_nt: TGCAGCGTGGGACAGCCCCACTATGATGGCTACACCTTC

cdr3_length: 16
d_call: TRBD2
v_call: TRBV7-8
j_call: TRBJ2-2
clone_size: .
cdr3_aa: CASSLGTSGNTGELFF
cdr3_nt: TGTGCCAGCAGCTTAGGGACTAGCGGGAACACCGGGGAGCTGTTTTTT

cdr3_length: 13
d_call: .
v_call: TRBV2
j_call: TRBJ2-7
clone_size: .
cdr3_aa: CASNAGGPYEQYF
cdr3_nt: TGTGCCAGCAACGCGGGTGGCCCCTACGAGCAGTACTTC

cdr3_length: 15
d_call: TRBD1
v_call: TRBV11-2
j_call: TRBJ2-7
clone_size: .
cdr3_aa: CASSPRGGNSYEQYF
cdr3_nt: TGTGCCAGCAGTCCTAGAGGGGGCAATTCCTACGAGCAGTACTTC

cdr3_length: 14
d_call: .
v_call: TRBV19
j_call: TRBJ1-3
clone_size: .
cdr3_aa: CASKEQGTGNTIYF
cdr3_nt: TGTGCCAGTAAGGAGCAGGGAACTGGAAACACCATATATTTT

cdr3_length: 13
d_call: TRBD1
v_call: TRBV11-2
j_call: TRBJ1-1
clone_size: .
cdr3_aa: CASSFSQGTEAFF
cdr3_nt: TGTGCCAGCAGCTTTTCACAGGGGACTGAAGCTTTCTTT

cdr3_length: 15
d_call: TRBD1
v_call: TRBV5-1
j_call: TRBJ1-5
clone_size: .
cdr3_aa: CASSPDRGGNQPQHF
cdr3_nt: TGCGCCAGCAGCCCGGACAGGGGAGGCAATCAGCCCCAGCATTTT

cdr3_length: 14
d_call: .
v_call: TRBV7-9
j_call: TRBJ1-6
clone_size: .
cdr3_aa: CASSLQGRESPLHF
cdr3_nt: TGTGCCAGCAGCTTACAGGGGCGGGAGTCACCCCTCCACTTT

cdr3_length: 15
d_call: TRBD1
v_call: TRBV27
j_call: TRBJ2-7
clone_size: .
cdr3_aa: CASKQTGDSFYEQYF
cdr3_nt: TGTGCCAGCAAGCAAACAGGGGATTCCTTCTACGAGCAGTACTTC

cdr3_length: 16
d_call: TRBD1
v_call: TRBV15
j_call: TRBJ1-5
clone_size: .
cdr3_aa: CATRGTGGFSNQPQHF
cdr3_nt: TGTGCCACCAGAGGAACAGGGGGATTCAGCAATCAGCCCCAGCATTTT

cdr3_length: 11
d_call: .
v_call: TRBV14
j_call: TRBJ2-7
clone_size: .
cdr3_aa: CASSQASEQYF
cdr3_nt: TGTGCCAGCAGCCAAGCGTCCGAGCAGTACTTC